These T cell receptor beta chains were read from a single sample in a study of post-analysis software for immune sequencing data. TCRdb itself ran the PCR reads through MiXCR, one entry per CDR3 protein. The sample contains roughly 800,000 distinct CDR3 sequences, about 43% of which appear only once. The sequencing input was blood. The receptor source for this set is a girl aged 10 to 17 with multiple sclerosis. CDR3s include the opening cysteine and the closing phenylalanine or tryptophan. A row's size may be missing; if present it is once, few, many or a size class.

v_call	j_call	clone_size	cdr3_aa
TRBV6-2/TRBV6-3	TRBJ2-7	once	CASSPLGVNYEQYF
TRBV5-1	TRBJ2-3	.	CASSLVRTSGRSTDTQYF
TRBV10-3	TRBJ2-7	.	CAISSGPLYEQYF
TRBV5-1	TRBJ1-1	.	CASSLYSARGRSTEAFF
TRBV7-2	TRBJ2-7	.	CASSLGGTLSSYEQYF
TRBV29-1	TRBJ2-3	few	CSVWGPDTQYF
TRBV7-9	TRBJ2-1	.	CASSSFSTEQFF
TRBV12-3/TRBV12-4	TRBJ2-7	.	CASMGQGPYEQYF
TRBV24-1	TRBJ2-1	.	CATSDRAGTPHDEQFF
TRBV28	TRBJ1-1	.	CASRPPGNTEAFF
TRBV3-1	TRBJ1-2	.	CASSHGQGIGYTF